The table lists the clone carrying this T cell receptor beta chain with a count of one. The data are from a study of blood T cell repertoires in COVID-19. About the research overall: COVID-19 samples from acute and convalescent phases originated in the United States, Italy and Spain. Sample material is recorded as cDNA or gDNA derived from T cells, B-cell-depleted T cells, or PBMCs.

The V and J ends lost 2 bases and 1 base respectively, with 10 bases between them. The germline V gene has CDR1 LNHDA and CDR2 SQIVND (reference sequence). The CDR3 has 15 amino acids. Authors' processing steps: Amplification with reference gene primers provided the estimates of nucleated cell counts. The data were produced by immunoSEQ multiplex PCR, yet TCRdb's version contains in-frame clones alone and is incomplete. V, J and clone size derive from that table, while D and trimming were established from the DNA sequence. The data hold about 58,000 clones, with around 91% observed a single time. Sequencing used peripheral blood. The chain links TRBV19 to TRBJ2-3; D possibly corresponds to TRBD1 (5 bases). The sequence derives from a woman in her sixties or seventies with active COVID-19. CDR3 sequence: CASSIRGTRTDTQYF. The CDR3 region has the DNA TGTGCCAGTAGTATAAGGGGTACCCGCACAGATACGCAGTATTTT.